This T cell receptor (beta chain) was captured in a study of blood T cell repertoires in COVID-19. Study summary: PBMCs, B-cell-depleted T cells, or T cells provided the cDNA or gDNA that made up the material.

Method: immunoSEQ multiplex PCR; TCRdb's copy keeps in-frame clones and lacks some. The table has 250,000 to 350,000 clones, about 88% seen once. Seattle researchers signed up patients amid active infection and tracked them longitudinally. The CDR3 totals 14 residues. Trimming pared 7 bases from V and 2 bases from J, leaving 15 bases between. Looked up from germline, CDR1 is MNHEY and CDR2 is SVGAGI. The sample comprised peripheral blood. The origin of this receptor is a human donor with COVID-19, enrolled during active disease. The donor label of this sample is uncertain. V is TRBV6-5 and J is TRBJ2-7; D perhaps matches TRBD1 (6 bases). CDR3 residues: CASKLQGRTYEQYF. In DNA, the CDR3 is TGTGCCAGCAAGTTACAGGGTCGAACCTACGAGCAGTACTTC.